The clone carrying this T cell receptor beta chain was picked up many times. Healthy and HIV-negative, the adult donors had no recent acute infections or vaccinations. The sample comes from a study of shared clonotypes between healthy human individuals. Study as a whole: Each donor contributed plates that comprised three CD4 naive, three CD4 memory, two CD8 naive and one CD8 memory.

Deep-level assay runs were performed. The assay was immunoSEQ multiplex PCR, and TCRdb's table has in-frame clones only and misses some. The sample contains some 790,000 clones, roughly two thirds of which appear only once. Sequenced sample: memory CD4+ T cells sorted from blood. Subset reported: CD45RA-negative fraction. The clonotype comes from a woman aged 25 to 39 in good health.

As DNA, the CDR3 is TGTGCCAGCGCGGTAGCGGCCGATATCAACAATGAGCAGTTCTTC. As protein: CASAVAADINNEQFF. The chain combines TRBV6-5 with TRBJ2-1, with D possibly matching TRBD2 (6 bases). Germline V gives CDR1 MNHEY, CDR2 SVGAGI. V was clipped by 8 bases and J by 5 bases, with 19 bases between them. The CDR3 has 15 residues.